The 31 T cell receptor beta chains in this list originate from one sample, sequenced in a study of human T cells and chemical hapten exposure. TCRdb re-derived calls from the RACE reads in MiXCR, one entry per CDR3 protein. The repertoire holds around 340,000 distinct CDR3 sequences, with around 7% as singletons. Regarding time point: patch test 1, 2 weeks after DPC sensitization. The sample's treatment: therapeutic diphenylcyclopropenone sensitization with weekly scalp DPC. Sequenced here: whole blood, sampled in connection with sensitization to the hapten diphenylcyclopropenone (DPC). The source of these receptors is a woman aged 18-35 years with alopecia areata. Some clones in this sample may be carry-over from other donors' samples.

V is TRBV5-4 and J is TRBJ1-1; D possibly corresponds to TRBD1 (6 bases). Per germline, CDR1 SGHNT and CDR2 YYREEE (reference sequence). V shed 2 bases and J shed 4 bases, with 18 bases lying between them. The CDR3 length is 16 residues. The CDR3 protein is CASSFSLGGAGTEAFF. Written as DNA, the CDR3 is TGTGCCAGCAGCTTCTCTCTTGGGGGGGCTGGCACTGAAGCTTTCTTT.

This chain uses TRBV7-9 with TRBJ1-2, with D possibly matching TRBD1 (5 bases). CDR1 is SEHNR and CDR2 is FQNEAQ in the germline V gene (reference sequence). V lost 5 bases and J lost 7, with 17 bases in between. This CDR3 spans 14 amino acids. CDR3 nucleotides: TGTGCCAGCAGCATGAGCAGGGCCCCCGGTGGCTACACCTTC. It is translated as CASSMSRAPGGYTF.

This clonotype was detected only a few times. The rearrangement uses TRBV20-1 and TRBJ2-3, with 9 bases fitting TRBD2. The V segment lost 0 bases and the J segment 4 bases; nucleotides outside the gene matches: 5. The CDR3 has 15 amino acids. In germline, CDR1 is DFQATT, CDR2 SNEGSKA (reference sequence). The CDR3 nucleotides are TGCAGTGCTAGAGATAGGCTAGCGGGGCCAGATACGCAGTATTTT. Translated, it gives CSARDRLAGPDTQYF.

This clonotype was observed many times. Its ends do not fully match the called genes, so a read error is possible. The rearrangement links TRBV6-1 to TRBJ2-1; D unclear. The CDR3 spans 17 residues. The germline V gene has CDR1 MNHNS and CDR2 SASEGT. The DNA for the CDR3 is TGTGCCAGCAGTGAAGGGGTCGGATCTCCCTCCCACAATGAGCAGTTCTTC. This sequence encodes CASSEGVGSPSHNEQFF.

This chain uses TRBV6-4 with TRBJ1-1; TRBD1 is a possible D gene (6 bases). The CDR3 contains 14 residues. The V end was cut by 4 bases, the J end by 1 base, with 10 bases between. CDR1 is MRHNA, CDR2 SNTAGT, per germline. CDR3 bases: TGTGCCAGCAGTGCGGACAGTTCGAACACTGAAGCTTTCTTT. This gives the protein CASSADSSNTEAFF.

Many counts were recorded for this clonotype. The chain is built from TRBV5-1 and TRBJ2-7; D uncertain. From germline, CDR1 is SGHRS and CDR2 YFSETQ. Trimming pared 0 bases from V and 5 bases from J, leaving 9 bases between. The CDR3 extends over 13 amino acids. The CDR3 sequence is CASSLDPGHEQYF. Here the CDR3 DNA reads TGCGCCAGCAGCTTGGACCCGGGCCACGAGCAGTACTTC.

V usage is TRBV7-9 and J usage is TRBJ2-2, with TRBD1 identical over 8 bases. The germline V gene has CDR1 SEHNR and CDR2 FQNEAQ (reference sequence). CDR3 length equals 16 residues. The trim removed 5 bases at V and 2 bases at J, leaving 7 bases unmatched. This CDR3 is CASSPQGQGNTGELFF. The CDR3 bases are TGTGCCAGCAGCCCCCAAGGACAGGGAAACACCGGGGAGCTGTTTTTT.

In its sample, this clonotype was seen a few times. The rearrangement links TRBV9 to TRBJ1-1; TRBD1 agrees at 9 bases. The CDR3 covers 15 residues. Germline CDR1 SGDLS, CDR2 YYNGEE. With 4 bases clipped from V and 5 bases from J, the junction kept 9 bases outside the gene matches. The CDR3 DNA sequence: TGTGCCAGCAGCCCCGACAGGGGGGGGTGGACTGAAGCTTTCTTT. It specifies CASSPDRGGWTEAFF.

This clonotype has only a few counts. V is TRBV2 and J is TRBJ2-7, with D possibly TRBD1 on 5 matching bases. Per germline, CDR1 SNHLY and CDR2 FYNNEI. The length of the CDR3 is 13 residues. Trimming shortened V by 3 bases and J by 3 bases, and 9 bases separated the two germline ends. In DNA form, the CDR3 reads TGTGCCAGCAGTGAGCAGGGATACTACGAGCAGTACTTC. It yields the protein CASSEQGYYEQYF.

The chain employs TRBV7-6 and TRBJ1-6; 9 positions agree with TRBD1. The CDR3 extends over 15 amino acids. V gave up 4 bases and J gave up 10 bases; unmatched junction bases: 8. CDR1 is SGHVS and CDR2 is FNYEAQ in the germline V gene. CDR3 loop: CASSSQGAFASPLHF. For the CDR3, the DNA is TGTGCCAGCAGCTCACAGGGGGCGTTCGCGTCACCCCTCCACTTT. Full variable domain (outside the CDR3, taken from reference TRBV7-6 and TRBJ1-6): GAGVSQSPRYKVTKRGQDVALRCDPISGHVSLYWYRQALGQGPEFLTYFNYEAQQDKSGLPNDRFSAERPEGSISTLTIQRTEQRDSAMYRCASSSQGAFASPLHFGNGTRLTVT.

For the CDR3, the DNA is TGTGCCAGTAGTATAGGACCGGGGGCCAACGTCCTGACTTTC. This encodes CASSIGPGANVLTF. The chain links TRBV19 to TRBJ2-6; D uncertain. Germline CDR1 reads LNHDA; CDR2 reads SQIVND (reference sequence). The germline V and J ends were trimmed by 1 base and 4 bases, with 5 bases remaining between them. The length of the CDR3 is 14 residues.

The chain links TRBV12-3 or TRBV12-4 to TRBJ1-2, with D perhaps matching TRBD1 (6 bases). The CDR3 is 14 amino acids. Trimming left V 3 bases short and J 8 bases short, with 16 bases between. The CDR3 DNA reads TGTGCCAGCAGTTTTAAAACAGGGCTAGGCGGCTACACCTTC. Translation gives CASSFKTGLGGYTF.

The chain is built from TRBV10-3 and TRBJ2-5; D is ambiguous. CDR3 size: 11 residues. Trimming removed 2 bases at V and 3 bases at J, with 1 base between. The V gene's germline CDR1 is ENHRY and CDR2 SYGVKD. As DNA, the CDR3 is TGTGCCATCAGTGAGGAAGAGACCCAGTACTTC. Protein: CAISEEETQYF.

CDR3: CASSYGAEQYF. CDR3 in DNA: TGTGCCAGCAGTTATGGGGCCGAGCAGTACTTC. The chain joins TRBV27 to TRBJ2-7, with D tentatively TRBD1 (5 bases). Trimming took 4 bases from V and 6 from J, leaving 7 bases between them. This CDR3 contains 11 residues. Germline V gene sequence: CDR1 MNHEY, CDR2 SMNVEV (reference sequence).

This clonotype was seen at least ten times. The chain links TRBV6-5 to TRBJ2-1; TRBD1 matches at 9 bases. Looked up from germline, CDR1 is MNHEY and CDR2 is SVGAGI. This CDR3 is 13 amino acids long. With 6 bases clipped from V and 13 bases from J, the junction kept 10 bases outside the gene matches. The CDR3 loop is CASSLGRDREQFF. CDR3 bases: TGTGCCAGCAGCCTTGGCAGGGACAGGGAACAGTTCTTC.

A few counts support this clonotype. The CDR3 DNA sequence: TGTGCCAGCGGAAACAGCTTCACAGATACGCAGTATTTT. Translated, it gives CASGNSFTDTQYF. The chain is built from TRBV2 and TRBJ2-3; D is ambiguous. The germline V and J ends were trimmed by 8 bases and 2 bases, with 11 bases remaining between them. The germline CDR1 and CDR2 sequences are SNHLY and FYNNEI. The CDR3 runs 13 residues.

This clonotype was counted ten times or more. The gene calls are TRBV2 and TRBJ2-1; 10 positions match TRBD2. Germline CDR1 reads SNHLY; CDR2 reads FYNNEI. The CDR3 is 15 amino acids. The V and J ends lost 6 bases and 6 bases, in that order; junction bases with no gene match: 8. The CDR3 coding sequence is TGTGCCAGCAGGACCGGGACTAGCGAGGCCAATGAGCAGTTCTTC. Its translation is CASRTGTSEANEQFF.

This clonotype has ten or more counts. The chain recombines TRBV28 with TRBJ1-5; D remains unclear. CDR1 is MDHEN and CDR2 is SYDVKM in the germline V gene. The CDR3 totals 13 residues. Trimming shortened V by 8 bases and J by 3 bases, and 11 bases separated the two germline ends. For the CDR3, the DNA is TGTGCCAGCGCCCGGGATTCCAATCAGCCCCAGCATTTT. It encodes CASARDSNQPQHF.

The V gene is TRBV11-2, the J gene TRBJ2-2, with unresolved D. V shed 1 base and J shed 5 bases, with 14 bases lying between them. This CDR3 region has 16 residues. CDR1 SGHAT and CDR2 FQNNGV come from the germline V gene. CDR3 residues: CASSLVPGVGTGELFF. CDR3 nucleotide sequence: TGTGCCAGCAGCTTAGTCCCTGGGGTAGGGACCGGGGAGCTGTTTTTT.

This clonotype was seen at least ten times. One junction end does not reproduce the germline sequence, and a read error may be involved. V and J are TRBV5-1 and TRBJ2-5; 8 bases agree with TRBD2. In germline, CDR1 is SGHRS, CDR2 YFSETQ. CDR3 length: 15 amino acids. The chain's CDR3 is CASSMRGAPQGTQYF. The CDR3 nucleotides read TGCGCCAGCAGCATGCGGGGGGCCCCCCAAGGGACCCAGTACTTC.

There are many counts of this clonotype. The chain uses TRBV6-1 and TRBJ2-4, with 10 nucleotides matching TRBD2. This CDR3 contains 17 residues. V trimming: 1 base; J trimming: 7 bases; junction bases outside the gene matches: 10. Germline assignment: CDR1 MNHNS and CDR2 SASEGT. The CDR3 protein is CASSEGPAGGPWNIQYF. The CDR3 DNA reads TGTGCCAGCAGTGAAGGCCCAGCGGGGGGGCCCTGGAACATTCAGTACTTC.

This clonotype was found many times. V usage is TRBV6-2 or TRBV6-3 and J usage is TRBJ2-1; D perhaps matches TRBD2 (5 bases). From germline, CDR1 is MNHEY and CDR2 SVGEGT. Trimming shortened V by 4 bases and J by 6 bases, and 13 bases separated the two germline ends. The CDR3 is 14 residues long. This chain's CDR3 is CASSSAYTSNEQFF. The CDR3 DNA reads TGTGCCAGCAGTTCCGCATACACTAGCAATGAGCAGTTCTTC.

Points on this clonotype: Given a much more abundant clone one base away, this may be a read error. The V gene is TRBV6-5, the J gene TRBJ2-7; D remains unclear. CDR3 size: 15 residues. Per germline, CDR1 MNHEY and CDR2 SVGAGI. The V end was cut by 4 bases, the J end by 2 bases, with 15 bases between. The CDR3 DNA follows: TGTGCCAGCAGTTCGTGTGACACCTCAGCCTACGAGCAGTACTTC. The encoded protein is CASSSCDTSAYEQYF.

Many counts were recorded for this clonotype. The CDR3 DNA reads TGTGCCACCAGCAGAGCAGGGTATAATCAGCCCCAGCATTTT. Its protein product is CATSRAGYNQPQHF. The chain combines TRBV15 with TRBJ1-5; tentative D call: TRBD1 (5 bases). The CDR3 spans 14 residues. Trimming cost V 1 base and J 4 bases, with 8 bases left between them. Germline V lookup: CDR1 LNHNV, CDR2 YYDKDF (reference sequence).

This chain uses TRBV2 with TRBJ1-6; no clear D. With 3 bases removed from V and 3 bases from J, the gap between germline ends came to 3 bases. Germline assignment: CDR1 SNHLY and CDR2 FYNNEI. This CDR3 has 13 residues. CDR3 sequence: CASSDDYNSPLHF. The CDR3 DNA reads TGTGCCAGCAGTGATGACTATAATTCACCCCTCCACTTT.

This clonotype was seen a few times. J is TRBJ2-3 and V is TRBV20-1; TRBD1 matches at 7 bases. V trimming: 5 bases; J trimming: 3 bases; junction bases outside the gene matches: 5. Germline-derived CDR1 and CDR2 are DFQATT and SNEGSKA (reference sequence). The CDR3 totals 13 residues. The CDR3 nucleotides are TGCAGTGCTGCCGGGACAGCGACAGATACGCAGTATTTT. Its translation: CSAAGTATDTQYF.

The rearrangement uses TRBV5-1 and TRBJ2-7; 12 bases line up with TRBD2. The CDR3 covers 15 residues. V was pared by 5 bases and J by 2 bases, with 5 bases of the junction left unmatched. Germline values: CDR1 SGHRS, CDR2 YFSETQ. In nucleotides, the CDR3 is TGCGCCAGCAGTCGACGACTAGCGGGGGCCTACGAGCAGTACTTC. Amino acids: CASSRRLAGAYEQYF. Variable domain in full (rest from reference TRBV5-1 and TRBJ2-7): KAGVTQTPRYLIKTRGQQVTLSCSPISGHRSVSWYQQTPGQGLQFLFEYFSETQRNKGNFPGRFSGRQFSNSRSEMNVSTLELGDSALYLCASSRRLAGAYEQYFGPGTRLTVT.

This clonotype was counted a few times. The chain is built from TRBV5-1 and TRBJ1-1, with 7 bases matching TRBD1. This CDR3 spans 13 amino acids. Germline values: CDR1 SGHRS, CDR2 YFSETQ. V lost 4 bases, J lost 11 bases, and 11 bases stayed unmatched. In DNA, the CDR3 is TGCGCCAGCAGCCACCCCCGACAGGGTGAGGCTTTCTTT. Residues: CASSHPRQGEAFF. Using reference TRBV5-1 and TRBJ1-1 for the parts outside the CDR3, the full variable domain is KAGVTQTPRYLIKTRGQQVTLSCSPISGHRSVSWYQQTPGQGLQFLFEYFSETQRNKGNFPGRFSGRQFSNSRSEMNVSTLELGDSALYLCASSHPRQGEAFFGQGTRLTVV.

This clonotype showed up just a few times. This chain joins TRBV6-6 and TRBJ2-3, with D unclear. This CDR3 spans 15 amino acids. The germline CDR1 and CDR2 sequences are MNHNY and SVGAGI (reference sequence). Trimming stripped 2 bases from V and 1 base from J, with 10 bases between. The CDR3 protein is CASSYRGQGTDTQYF. CDR3 nucleotides: TGTGCCAGCAGTTACCGCGGTCAGGGCACAGATACGCAGTATTTT.

This clonotype showed up many times. The genes are TRBV11-2 and TRBJ1-5; D unresolved. V gave up 3 bases and J gave up 7 bases, with 10 bases separating them. CDR3 length: 13 residues. Germline V gene sequence: CDR1 SGHAT, CDR2 FQNNGV. The CDR3 protein is CASSLQEAQPQHF. In DNA form, the CDR3 reads TGTGCCAGCAGCTTGCAGGAGGCCCAGCCCCAGCATTTT.

This clonotype was counted at least ten times. The genes are TRBV20-1 and TRBJ1-2; D remains ambiguous. Looked up from germline, CDR1 is DFQATT and CDR2 is SNEGSKA (reference sequence). V dropped 0 bases and J dropped 0 bases, with 14 bases sitting between them. The CDR3 has 16 amino acids. The chain's CDR3 is CSARDQRRETNYGYTF. The CDR3 region has the DNA TGCAGTGCTAGAGATCAGCGAAGAGAGACTAACTATGGCTACACCTTC.